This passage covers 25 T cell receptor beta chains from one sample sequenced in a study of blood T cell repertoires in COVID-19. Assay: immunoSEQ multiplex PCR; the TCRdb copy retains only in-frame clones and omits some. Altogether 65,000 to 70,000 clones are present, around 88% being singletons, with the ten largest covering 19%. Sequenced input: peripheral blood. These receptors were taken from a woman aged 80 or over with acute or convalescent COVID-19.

For the CDR3, the DNA is TGTGCCACCAGCGGACAGGGGAGCGCTGAAGCTTTCTTT. This sequence encodes CATSGQGSAEAFF. J is TRBJ1-1 and V is TRBV15, with 9 bases aligning to TRBD1. CDR3 size: 13 residues. Germline lookup yields CDR1 LNHNV and CDR2 YYDKDF (reference sequence). Unmatched junction bases numbered 4, after V lost 5 bases and J lost 6 bases. The complete variable domain, with remaining parts taken from reference TRBV15 and TRBJ1-1, reads DAMVIQNPRYQVTQFGKPVTLSCSQTLNHNVMYWYQQKSSQAPKLLFHYYDKDFNNEADTPDNFQSRRPNTSFCFLDIRSPGLGDTAMYLCATSGQGSAEAFFGQGTRLTVV.

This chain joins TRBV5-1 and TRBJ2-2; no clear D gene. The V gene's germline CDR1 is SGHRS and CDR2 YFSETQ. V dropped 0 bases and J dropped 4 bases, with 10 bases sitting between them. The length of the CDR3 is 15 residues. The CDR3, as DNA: TGCGCCAGCAGCTTGGGAAGATCCGGCACCGGGGAGCTGTTTTTT. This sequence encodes CASSLGRSGTGELFF. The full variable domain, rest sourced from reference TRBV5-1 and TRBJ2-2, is KAGVTQTPRYLIKTRGQQVTLSCSPISGHRSVSWYQQTPGQGLQFLFEYFSETQRNKGNFPGRFSGRQFSNSRSEMNVSTLELGDSALYLCASSLGRSGTGELFFGEGSRLTVL.

This CDR3 reads CASGQGPGELFF. In DNA, the CDR3 is TGTGCCAGTGGGCAGGGGCCCGGGGAGCTGTTTTTT. V and J are TRBV19 and TRBJ2-2; possible D gene TRBD1, 6 bases. V was pared by 8 bases and J by 6 bases, with 10 bases between. CDR1 and CDR2 from the germline V gene are LNHDA and SQIVND (reference sequence). CDR3 length equals 12 residues.

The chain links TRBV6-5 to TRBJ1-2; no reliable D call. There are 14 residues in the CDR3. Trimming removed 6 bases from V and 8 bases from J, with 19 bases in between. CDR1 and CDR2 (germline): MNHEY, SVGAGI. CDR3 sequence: CASSPSPDTRGYTF. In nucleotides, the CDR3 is TGTGCCAGCAGCCCCTCCCCTGACACCAGAGGCTACACCTTC.

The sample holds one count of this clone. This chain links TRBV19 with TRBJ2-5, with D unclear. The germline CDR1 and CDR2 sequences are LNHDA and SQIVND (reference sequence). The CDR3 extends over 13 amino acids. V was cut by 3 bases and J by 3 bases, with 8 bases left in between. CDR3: CASSIGWEETQYF. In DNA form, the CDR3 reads TGTGCCAGTAGTATCGGGTGGGAAGAGACCCAGTACTTC.

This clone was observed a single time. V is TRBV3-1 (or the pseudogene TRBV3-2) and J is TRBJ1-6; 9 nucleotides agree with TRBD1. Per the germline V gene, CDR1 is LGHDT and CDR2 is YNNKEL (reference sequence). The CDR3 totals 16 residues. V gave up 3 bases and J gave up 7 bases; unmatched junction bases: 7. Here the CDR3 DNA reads TGTGCCAGCAGCCATGCGACAGGGGGTGTGAATTCACCCCTCCACTTT. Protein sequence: CASSHATGGVNSPLHF.

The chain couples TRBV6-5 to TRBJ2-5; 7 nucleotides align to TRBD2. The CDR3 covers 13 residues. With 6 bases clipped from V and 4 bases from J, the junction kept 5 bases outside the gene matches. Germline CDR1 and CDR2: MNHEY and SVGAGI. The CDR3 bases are TGTGCCAGCAGCCCCGGACTAGTAGAGACCCAGTACTTC. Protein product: CASSPGLVETQYF.

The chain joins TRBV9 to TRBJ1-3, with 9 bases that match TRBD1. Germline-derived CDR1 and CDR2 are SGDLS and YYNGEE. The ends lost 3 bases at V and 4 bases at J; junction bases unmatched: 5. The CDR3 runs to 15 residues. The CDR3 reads CASSAGTGPGNTIYF. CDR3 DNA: TGTGCCAGCAGCGCCGGGACAGGGCCCGGAAACACCATATATTTT.

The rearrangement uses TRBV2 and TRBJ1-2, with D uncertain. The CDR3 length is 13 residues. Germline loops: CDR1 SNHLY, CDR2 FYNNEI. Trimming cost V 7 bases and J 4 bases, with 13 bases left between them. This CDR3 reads CASTIQASYGYTF. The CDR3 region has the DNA TGTGCCAGCACCATTCAGGCCTCCTATGGCTACACCTTC. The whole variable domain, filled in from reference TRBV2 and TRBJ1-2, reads EPEVTQTPSHQVTQMGQEVILRCVPISNHLYFYWYRQILGQKVEFLVSFYNNEISEKSEIFDDQFSVERPDGSNFTLKIRSTKLEDSAMYFCASTIQASYGYTFGSGTRLTVV.

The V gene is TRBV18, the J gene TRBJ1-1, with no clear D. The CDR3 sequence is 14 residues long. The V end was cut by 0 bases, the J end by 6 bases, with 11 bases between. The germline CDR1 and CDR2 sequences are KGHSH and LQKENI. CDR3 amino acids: CASSPPFSSAEAFF. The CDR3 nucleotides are TGTGCCAGCTCACCACCGTTTTCCTCGGCTGAAGCTTTCTTT. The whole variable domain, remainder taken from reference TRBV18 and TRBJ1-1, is NAGVMQNPRHLVRRRGQEARLRCSPMKGHSHVYWYRQLPEEGLKFMVYLQKENIIDESGMPKERFSAEFPKEGPSILRIQQVVRGDSAAYFCASSPPFSSAEAFFGQGTRLTVV.

CDR3 residues: CASSLGQTYEQYF. The CDR3 DNA reads TGTGCCAGCTCCCTGGGACAGACTTACGAGCAGTACTTC. This chain connects TRBV18 to TRBJ2-7; 7 nucleotides match TRBD1. The CDR3 length is 13 residues. Unmatched junction bases numbered 6, after V lost 6 bases and J lost 4 bases. CDR1 is KGHSH, CDR2 LQKENI, per germline.

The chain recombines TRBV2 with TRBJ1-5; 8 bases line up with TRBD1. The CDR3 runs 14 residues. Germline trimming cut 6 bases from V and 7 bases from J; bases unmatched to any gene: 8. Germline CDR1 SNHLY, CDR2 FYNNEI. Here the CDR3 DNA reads TGTGCCAGCAGGCTCGCGACAGGGGCCCAGCCCCAGCATTTT. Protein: CASRLATGAQPQHF.

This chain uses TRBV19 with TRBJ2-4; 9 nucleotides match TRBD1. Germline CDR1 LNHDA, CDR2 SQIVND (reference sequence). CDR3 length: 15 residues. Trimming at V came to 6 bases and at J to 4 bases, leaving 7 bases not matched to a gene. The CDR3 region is CASSAPGQGKNIQYF. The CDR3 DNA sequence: TGTGCCAGTAGCGCCCCGGGACAGGGTAAAAACATTCAGTACTTC.

CDR3 in DNA: TGTGCCAGCAGCTTGGGACTAGCGTTAGATACGCAGTATTTT. It translates to CASSLGLALDTQYF. This chain joins TRBV7-9 and TRBJ2-3; 10 nucleotides agree with TRBD2. Germline values: CDR1 SEHNR, CDR2 FQNEAQ (reference sequence). The junction had 2 bases not matched to a gene; V was cut back by 3 bases and J by 5 bases. This CDR3 is 14 amino acids long.

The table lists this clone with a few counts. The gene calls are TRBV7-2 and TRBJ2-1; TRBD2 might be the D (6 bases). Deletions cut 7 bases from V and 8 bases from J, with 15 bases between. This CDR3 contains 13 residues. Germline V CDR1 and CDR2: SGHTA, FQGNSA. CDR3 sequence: CASTMRLGHEQFF. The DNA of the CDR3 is TGTGCCAGCACAATGAGACTAGGACATGAGCAGTTCTTC.

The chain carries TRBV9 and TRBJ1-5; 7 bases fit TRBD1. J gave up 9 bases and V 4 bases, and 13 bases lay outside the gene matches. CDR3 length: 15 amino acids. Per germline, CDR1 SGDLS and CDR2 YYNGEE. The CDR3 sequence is CASSIRQGSVRPQHF. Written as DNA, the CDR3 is TGTGCCAGCAGCATCCGACAGGGCTCGGTTAGGCCCCAGCATTTT.

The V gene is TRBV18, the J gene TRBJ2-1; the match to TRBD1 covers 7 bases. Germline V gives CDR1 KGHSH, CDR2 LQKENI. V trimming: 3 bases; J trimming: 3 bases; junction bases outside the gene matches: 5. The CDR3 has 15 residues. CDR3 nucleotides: TGTGCCAGCTCACCGGGACAGCAAAACTACAATGAGCAGTTCTTC. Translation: CASSPGQQNYNEQFF.

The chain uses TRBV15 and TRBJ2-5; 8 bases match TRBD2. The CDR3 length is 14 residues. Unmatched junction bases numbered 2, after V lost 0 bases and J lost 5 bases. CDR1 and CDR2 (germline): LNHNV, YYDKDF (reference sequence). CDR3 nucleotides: TGTGCCACCAGCAGAGATACGGGAGGGGAGACCCAGTACTTC. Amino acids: CATSRDTGGETQYF.

The CDR3 here is CASSVSGVNTGELFF. DNA for the CDR3: TGCGCCAGCAGCGTTAGCGGGGTGAACACCGGGGAGCTGTTTTTT. This chain uses TRBV5-1 with TRBJ2-2; TRBD2 matches 8 bases. CDR1 and CDR2 (germline): SGHRS, YFSETQ. CDR3 length equals 15 residues. V lost 4 bases and J lost 1; bases outside the gene matches: 3.

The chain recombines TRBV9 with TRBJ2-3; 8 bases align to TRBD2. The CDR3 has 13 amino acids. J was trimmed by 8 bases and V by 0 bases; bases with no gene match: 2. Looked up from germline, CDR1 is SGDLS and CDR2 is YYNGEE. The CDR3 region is CASSVAGGSTQYF. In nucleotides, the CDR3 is TGTGCCAGCAGCGTAGCGGGAGGGAGTACGCAGTATTTT.

The CDR3 loop reads CAISAQHEGAGEQYF. The CDR3 nucleotides read TGTGCCATCAGCGCCCAACACGAGGGCGCGGGCGAGCAGTACTTC. The chain carries TRBV10-3 and TRBJ2-7; D is possibly TRBD2 (5 bases). This CDR3 is 15 amino acids long. Germline values: CDR1 ENHRY, CDR2 SYGVKD. V dropped 6 bases and J dropped 6 bases, with 21 bases sitting between them.

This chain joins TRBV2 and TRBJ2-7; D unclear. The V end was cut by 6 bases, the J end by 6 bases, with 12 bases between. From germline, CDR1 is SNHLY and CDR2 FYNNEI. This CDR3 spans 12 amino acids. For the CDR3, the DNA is TGTGCCAGCAGACCGACTCTATCCGAGCAGTACTTC. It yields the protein CASRPTLSEQYF. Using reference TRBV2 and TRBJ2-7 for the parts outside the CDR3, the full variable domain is EPEVTQTPSHQVTQMGQEVILRCVPISNHLYFYWYRQILGQKVEFLVSFYNNEISEKSEIFDDQFSVERPDGSNFTLKIRSTKLEDSAMYFCASRPTLSEQYFGPGTRLTVT.

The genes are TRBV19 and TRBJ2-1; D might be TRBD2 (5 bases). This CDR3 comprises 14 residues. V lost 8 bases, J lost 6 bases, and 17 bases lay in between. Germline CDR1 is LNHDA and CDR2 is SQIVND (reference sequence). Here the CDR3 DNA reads TGTGCCAGTGCCGGCTTCGGAGGCGCCAATGAGCAGTTCTTC. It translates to CASAGFGGANEQFF. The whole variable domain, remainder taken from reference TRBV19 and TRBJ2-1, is DGGITQSPKYLFRKEGQNVTLSCEQNLNHDAMYWYRQDPGQGLRLIYYSQIVNDFQKGDIAEGYSVSREKKESFPLTVTSAQKNPTAFYLCASAGFGGANEQFFGPGTRLTVL.

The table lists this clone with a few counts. The CDR3 DNA is TGCGCCAGCAGCCCGGGACAGGGGAATTCACCCCTCCACTTT. This codes for CASSPGQGNSPLHF. This sequence joins TRBV5-1 and TRBJ1-6; 10 nucleotides line up with TRBD1. J was trimmed by 7 bases and V by 4 bases; bases with no gene match: 2. Germline assignment: CDR1 SGHRS and CDR2 YFSETQ. The CDR3 extends over 14 amino acids.

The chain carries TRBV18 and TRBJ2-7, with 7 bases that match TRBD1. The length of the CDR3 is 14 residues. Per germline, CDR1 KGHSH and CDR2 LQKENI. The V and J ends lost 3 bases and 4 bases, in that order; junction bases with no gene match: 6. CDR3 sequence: CASSPSGQKYEQYF. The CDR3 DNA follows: TGTGCCAGCTCACCTTCGGGACAGAAATACGAGCAGTACTTC.